This T cell receptor (beta chain) was observed in a study of blood T cell repertoires in COVID-19. J gave up 5 bases and V 2 bases, and 4 bases lay outside the gene matches. The CDR3 sequence is 14 residues long. Per germline, CDR1 MNHEY and CDR2 SVGAGI. TCRdb's copy holds only in-frame clones and misses some; the assay was immunoSEQ multiplex PCR. The sample carries 75,000 to 90,000 clones, about 80% recorded once. The sample taken for sequencing was peripheral blood. This chain uses TRBV6-5 with TRBJ2-7; 9 nucleotides agree with TRBD1. The source is a woman in her thirties or forties with active or convalescent COVID-19. In DNA, the CDR3 is TGTGCCAGCAGTTACGGGACAGGGAACCACGAGCAGTACTTC. It is translated as CASSYGTGNHEQYF.